This is a list of T cell receptor beta chains from one sample in a study of T cells in localized non-small cell lung cancer. The data were produced by immunoSEQ multiplex PCR, yet TCRdb's version contains in-frame clones alone and is incomplete. The sample includes over a thousand clones, 21% of them seen just once. Sequenced here: normal lung tissue next to the tumor, sampled before any cancer treatment. Receptors originate from a male donor older than 55 with stage III lung adenocarcinoma. Both conserved end residues are part of each CDR3. A D gene is named only where the DNA matches it firmly. For some rows the clone size is stated as once, few or many, or as a class when expanded; others skip it.

clone_size	d_call	v_call	j_call	cdr3_aa	cdr3_nt
few	NA	TRBV30	TRBJ1-5	CAWSPGRGTNQPQHF	TGTGCCTGGAGTCCGGGGCGTGGGACAAATCAGCCCCAGCATTTT
NA	NA	TRBV19	TRBJ1-1	CASVTPPGHLNTEAFF	TGTGCCAGTGTCACCCCCCCGGGACATTTGAACACTGAAGCTTTCTTT
medium-sized	NA	TRBV11-3	TRBJ1-4	CASSWTAPNEKLFF	TGTGCCAGCAGCTGGACAGCCCCGAATGAAAAACTGTTTTTT
few	TRBD2	TRBV11-3	TRBJ2-3	CASSLVGTSGSTDTQYF	TGTGCCAGCAGCTTAGTGGGGACTAGCGGAAGCACAGATACGCAGTATTTT
few	NA	TRBV18	TRBJ1-2	CASARREGYGYTF	TGTGCCAGCGCACGACGGGAGGGGTATGGCTACACCTTC
NA	NA	TRBV19	TRBJ2-1	CASHPLAIDNEQFF	TGTGCCAGCCACCCCCTAGCGATCGACAATGAGCAGTTCTTC
NA	NA	TRBV29-1	TRBJ2-1	CSVPAATALEQFF	TGCAGCGTTCCCGCCGCGACAGCCCTTGAGCAGTTCTTC
once	NA	TRBV16	TRBJ1-2	CASSQGVYGYTF	TGTGCCAGCAGCCAAGGGGTCTATGGCTACACCTTC
few	NA	TRBV30	TRBJ2-3	CAWSGRASTDTQYF	TGTGCCTGGAGTGGGAGGGCCAGCACAGATACGCAGTATTTT
few	NA	TRBV12-5	TRBJ1-5	CASASGWQPQHF	TGTGCCAGTGCGTCTGGGTGGCAGCCCCAGCATTTT
NA	NA	TRBV11-3	TRBJ1-2	CASSPRVGAPLYGYTF	TGTGCCAGCAGCCCACGAGTGGGGGCCCCCCTTTATGGCTACACCTTC
few	NA	TRBV6-8	TRBJ1-5	CASSRGTSQPQHF	TGTGCCAGCAGTAGAGGCACGAGCCAGCCCCAGCATTTT
few	TRBD1	TRBV4-1	TRBJ1-2	CASSQSGQDYGYTF	TGCGCCAGCAGCCAATCGGGACAGGACTATGGCTACACCTTC
medium-sized	TRBD1	TRBV6-8	TRBJ2-7	CASQYQGDYEQYF	TGTGCCAGCCAATATCAGGGGGACTACGAGCAGTACTTC
NA	TRBD2	TRBV11-3	TRBJ2-5	CASSLGLAGRRETQYF	TGTGCCAGCAGCTTAGGACTAGCGGGGCGACGTGAGACCCAGTACTTC
NA	TRBD1	TRBV5-1	TRBJ2-7	CASSSMTGAHEQYF	TGCGCCAGCAGCTCCATGACAGGGGCCCACGAGCAGTACTTC
medium-sized	NA	TRBV6-8	TRBJ1-5	CATQSRGLSNQPQHF	TGTGCCACCCAAAGCCGGGGCTTAAGCAATCAGCCCCAGCATTTT
few	NA	TRBV11-3	TRBJ1-2	CASSLEREYNNYGYTF	TGTGCCAGCAGCTTAGAGAGAGAATACAATAACTATGGCTACACCTTC
NA	NA	TRBV30	TRBJ1-1	CAWSVRRRHVAEAFF	TGTGCCTGGAGTGTACGTCGCCGACATGTTGCTGAAGCTTTCTTT
medium-sized	TRBD1	TRBV11-3	TRBJ2-5	CASSPGQGNRQETQYF	TGTGCCAGCAGCCCCGGACAGGGGAATAGGCAAGAGACCCAGTACTTC
medium-sized	NA	TRBV11-3	TRBJ1-6	CASSRWGSYNSPLHF	TGTGCCAGCAGCCGGTGGGGTTCCTATAATTCACCCCTCCACTTT
medium-sized	NA	TRBV11-3	TRBJ2-7	CASSQSNPPLREQYF	TGTGCCAGCAGCCAATCGAACCCTCCTCTACGAGAGCAGTACTTC
few	TRBD1	TRBV14	TRBJ1-1	CASSLGQGSEAFF	TGTGCCAGCAGCCTTGGACAGGGTTCTGAAGCTTTCTTT
large	NA	TRBV12-5	TRBJ2-7	CASALDSPSYEQYF	TGTGCTAGTGCCTTGGACAGCCCCTCCTACGAGCAGTACTTC
few	NA	TRBV19	TRBJ2-2	CASTDRNTGELFF	TGTGCCAGCACCGACAGAAACACCGGGGAGCTGTTTTTT
few	NA	TRBV7-5	TRBJ2-3	CASKAEWGTDTQYF	TGTGCCAGCAAGGCGGAGTGGGGCACAGATACGCAGTATTTT
NA	TRBD2	TRBV25-1	TRBJ2-7	CASSEFSGTSRGDYEQYF	TGTGCCAGCAGTGAATTTAGCGGGACTAGTCGCGGGGACTACGAGCAGTACTTC
NA	NA	TRBV28	TRBJ1-5	CASSTGSNQPQHF	TGTGCCAGCAGTACCGGAAGCAATCAGCCCCAGCATTTT
few	NA	TRBV6-8	TRBJ1-1	CASKDTNTEAFF	TGTGCCAGTAAAGACACGAACACTGAAGCTTTCTTT
large	NA	TRBV15	TRBJ1-1	CATSRERQLMSEAFF	TGTGCCACCAGCAGAGAGAGGCAGCTGATGTCTGAAGCTTTCTTT
few	NA	TRBV19	TRBJ1-1	CASSFGQSKGAFF	TGTGCCAGTAGTTTCGGACAATCTAAAGGAGCTTTCTTT
medium-sized	NA	TRBV11-3	TRBJ2-5	CASSLESTAQETQYF	TGTGCCAGCAGCTTAGAGTCGACAGCCCAAGAGACCCAGTACTTC
NA	NA	TRBV2	TRBJ1-2	CASSEFYILDIRSRGYTF	TGTGCCAGCAGTGAATTTTATATATTGGACATCAGAAGTCGCGGCTACACCTTC
large	TRBD2	TRBV30	TRBJ2-2	CAWSVGGSVTGELFF	TGTGCCTGGAGTGTTGGCGGGAGTGTCACCGGGGAGCTGTTTTTT
few	NA	TRBV11-3	TRBJ1-1	CASSLGDRNTEAFF	TGTGCCAGCAGCTTGGGCGACAGGAACACTGAAGCTTTCTTT
NA	NA	TRBV15	TRBJ1-1	CATSRVSANTEAFF	TGTGCCACCAGCAGAGTTAGCGCGAACACTGAAGCTTTCTTT
NA	NA	TRBV14	TRBJ1-2	CASSQDRDLPPPYGYTF	TGTGCCAGCAGCCAAGATCGGGACCTTCCACCGCCCTATGGCTACACCTTC
large	NA	TRBV11-3	TRBJ2-2	CASSIEQGSNTGELFF	TGTGCCAGCAGCATAGAACAGGGATCAAACACCGGGGAGCTGTTTTTT
NA	TRBD1	TRBV18	TRBJ1-1	CASSPTTGARDEAFF	TGTGCCAGCTCACCCACGACAGGGGCGAGGGATGAAGCTTTCTTT
few	NA	TRBV28	TRBJ1-1	CASGPALLRLNTEAFF	TGTGCCAGCGGACCGGCGTTGCTAAGGCTTAACACTGAAGCTTTCTTT
NA	NA	TRBV10-1	TRBJ1-5	CASSPGQGIPQHF	TGCGCCAGCAGTCCCGGGCAGGGGATACCCCAGCATTTT
NA	NA	TRBV11-3	TRBJ2-3	CASSTRAGASDTQYF	TGTGCCAGCAGCACCAGGGCAGGGGCCTCAGATACGCAGTATTTT